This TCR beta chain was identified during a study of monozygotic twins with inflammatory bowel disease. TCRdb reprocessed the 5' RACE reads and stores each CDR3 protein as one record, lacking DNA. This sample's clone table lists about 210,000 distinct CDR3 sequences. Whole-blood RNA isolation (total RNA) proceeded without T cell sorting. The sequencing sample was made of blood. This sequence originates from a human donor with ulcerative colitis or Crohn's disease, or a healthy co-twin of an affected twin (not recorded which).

CDR3 protein: CSARESGPTNYGYTF. This chain uses TRBV20-1 with TRBJ1-2. This CDR3 comprises 15 residues. CDR1 DFQATT and CDR2 SNEGSKA come from the germline V gene (reference sequence).